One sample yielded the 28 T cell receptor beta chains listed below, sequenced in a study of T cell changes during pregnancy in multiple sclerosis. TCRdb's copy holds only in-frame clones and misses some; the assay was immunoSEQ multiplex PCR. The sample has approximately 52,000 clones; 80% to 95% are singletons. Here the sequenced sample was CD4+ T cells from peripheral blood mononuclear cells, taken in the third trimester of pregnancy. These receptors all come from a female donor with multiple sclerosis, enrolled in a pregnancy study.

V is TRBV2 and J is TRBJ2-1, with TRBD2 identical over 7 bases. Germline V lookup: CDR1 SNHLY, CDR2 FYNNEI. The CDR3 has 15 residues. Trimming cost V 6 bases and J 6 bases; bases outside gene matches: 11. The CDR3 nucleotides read TGTGCCAGCAGCCTAGGGGCTAGCGGACTCAATGAGCAGTTCTTC. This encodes CASSLGASGLNEQFF.

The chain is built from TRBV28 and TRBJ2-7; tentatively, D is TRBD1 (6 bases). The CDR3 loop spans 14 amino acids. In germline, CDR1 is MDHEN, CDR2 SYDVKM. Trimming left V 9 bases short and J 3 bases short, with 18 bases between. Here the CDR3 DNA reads TGTGCCAGTCGGCCGGGGCAGGGGTACTACGAGCAGTACTTC. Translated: CASRPGQGYYEQYF.

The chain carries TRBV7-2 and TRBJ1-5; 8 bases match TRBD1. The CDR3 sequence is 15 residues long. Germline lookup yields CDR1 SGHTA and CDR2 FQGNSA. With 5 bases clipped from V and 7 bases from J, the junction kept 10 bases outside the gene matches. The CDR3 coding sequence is TGTGCCAGCAGCCTAGGACAGGGTCTGGTGCAGCCCCAGCATTTT. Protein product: CASSLGQGLVQPQHF.

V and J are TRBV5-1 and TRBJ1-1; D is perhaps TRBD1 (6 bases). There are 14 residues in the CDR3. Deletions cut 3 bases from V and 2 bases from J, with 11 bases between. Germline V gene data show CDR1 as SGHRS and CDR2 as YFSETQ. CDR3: CASSWGPTNTEAFF. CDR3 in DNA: TGCGCCAGCAGCTGGGGGCCAACCAACACTGAAGCTTTCTTT. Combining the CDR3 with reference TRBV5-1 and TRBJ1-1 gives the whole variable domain KAGVTQTPRYLIKTRGQQVTLSCSPISGHRSVSWYQQTPGQGLQFLFEYFSETQRNKGNFPGRFSGRQFSNSRSEMNVSTLELGDSALYLCASSWGPTNTEAFFGQGTRLTVV.

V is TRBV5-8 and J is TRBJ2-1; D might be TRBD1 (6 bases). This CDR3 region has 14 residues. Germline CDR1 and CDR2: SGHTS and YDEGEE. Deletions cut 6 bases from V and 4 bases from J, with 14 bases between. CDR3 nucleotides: TGTGCCAGCACGCCGGACAGCGTGTACAATGAGCAGTTCTTC. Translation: CASTPDSVYNEQFF. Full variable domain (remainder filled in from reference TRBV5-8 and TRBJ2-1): EAGVTQSPTHLIKTRGQQATLRCSPISGHTSVYWYQQALGLGLQFLLWYDEGEERNRGNFPPRFSGRQFPNYSSELNVNALELEDSALYLCASTPDSVYNEQFFGPGTRLTVL.

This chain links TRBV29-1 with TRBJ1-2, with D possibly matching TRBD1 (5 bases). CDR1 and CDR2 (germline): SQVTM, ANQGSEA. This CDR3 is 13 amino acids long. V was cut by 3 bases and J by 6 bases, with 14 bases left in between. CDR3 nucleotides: TGCAGCGTTGATGGCCAGGGTTATAATGGCTACACCTTC. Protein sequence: CSVDGQGYNGYTF.

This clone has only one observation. The CDR3 nucleotides are TGTGCCAGCAGTAAAGGGGTGGCCAATCAGCCCCAGCATTTT. Translated, it gives CASSKGVANQPQHF. The chain carries TRBV28 and TRBJ1-5; possibly TRBD1 for D (5 bases). This CDR3 has 14 residues. Trimming shortened V by 5 bases and J by 3 bases, and 11 bases separated the two germline ends. Germline CDR1 reads MDHEN; CDR2 reads SYDVKM.

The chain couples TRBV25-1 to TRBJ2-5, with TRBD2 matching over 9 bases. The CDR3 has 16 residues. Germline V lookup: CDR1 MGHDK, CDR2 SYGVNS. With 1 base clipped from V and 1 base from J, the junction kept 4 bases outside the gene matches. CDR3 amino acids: CASSEWGTSSQETQYF. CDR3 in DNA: TGTGCCAGCAGTGAATGGGGGACTAGCTCCCAAGAGACCCAGTACTTC.

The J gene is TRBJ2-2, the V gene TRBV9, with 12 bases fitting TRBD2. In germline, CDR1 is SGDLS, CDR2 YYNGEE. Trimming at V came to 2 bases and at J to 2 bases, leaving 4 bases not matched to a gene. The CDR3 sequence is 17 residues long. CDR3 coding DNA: TGTGCCAGCAGCGTCCTGACTAGCGGGGGTAACACCGGGGAGCTGTTTTTT. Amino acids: CASSVLTSGGNTGELFF. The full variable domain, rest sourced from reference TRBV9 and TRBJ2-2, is DSGVTQTPKHLITATGQRVTLRCSPRSGDLSVYWYQQSLDQGLQFLIQYYNGEERAKGNILERFSAQQFPDLHSELNLSSLELGDSALYFCASSVLTSGGNTGELFFGEGSRLTVL.

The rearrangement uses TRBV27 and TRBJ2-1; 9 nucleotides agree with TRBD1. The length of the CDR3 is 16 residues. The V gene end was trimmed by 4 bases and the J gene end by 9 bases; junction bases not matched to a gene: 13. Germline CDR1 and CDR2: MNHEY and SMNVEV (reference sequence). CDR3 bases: TGTGCCAGCAGTTACCTGGCGACAGGGGGAGGGAGTGAGCAGTTCTTC. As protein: CASSYLATGGGSEQFF.

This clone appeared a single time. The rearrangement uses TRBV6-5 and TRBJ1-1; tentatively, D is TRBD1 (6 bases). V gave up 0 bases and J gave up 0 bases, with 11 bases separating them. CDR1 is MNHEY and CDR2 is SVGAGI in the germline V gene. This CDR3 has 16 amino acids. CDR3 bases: TGTGCCAGCAGTTACTCGAAGTACAGGGTGAACACTGAAGCTTTCTTT. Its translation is CASSYSKYRVNTEAFF.

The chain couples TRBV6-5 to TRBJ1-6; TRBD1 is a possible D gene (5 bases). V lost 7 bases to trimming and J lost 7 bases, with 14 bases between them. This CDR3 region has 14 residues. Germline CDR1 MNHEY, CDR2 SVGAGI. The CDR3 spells CASKPTGENSPLHF. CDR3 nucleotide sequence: TGTGCCAGCAAGCCTACGGGGGAAAATTCACCCCTCCACTTT.

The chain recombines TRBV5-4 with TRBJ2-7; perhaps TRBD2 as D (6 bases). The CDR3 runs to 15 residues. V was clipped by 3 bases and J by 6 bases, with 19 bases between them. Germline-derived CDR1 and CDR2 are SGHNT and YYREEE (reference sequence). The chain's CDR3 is CASSYPGTPAGEQYF. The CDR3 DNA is TGTGCCAGCAGCTATCCCGGGACTCCGGCAGGCGAGCAGTACTTC.

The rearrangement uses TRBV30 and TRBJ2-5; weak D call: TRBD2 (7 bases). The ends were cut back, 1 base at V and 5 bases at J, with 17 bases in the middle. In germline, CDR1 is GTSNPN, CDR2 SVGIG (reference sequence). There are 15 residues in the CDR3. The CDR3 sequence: CAWSALGGGWETQYF. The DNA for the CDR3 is TGTGCCTGGAGTGCCCTGGGGGGGGGCTGGGAGACCCAGTACTTC.

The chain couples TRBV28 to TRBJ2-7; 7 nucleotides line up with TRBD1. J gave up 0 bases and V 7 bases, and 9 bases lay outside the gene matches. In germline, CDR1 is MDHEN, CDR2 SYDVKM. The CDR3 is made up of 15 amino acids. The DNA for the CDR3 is TGTGCCAGCACCGAACCCAGGGGGAGCTCCTACGAGCAGTACTTC. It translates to CASTEPRGSSYEQYF.

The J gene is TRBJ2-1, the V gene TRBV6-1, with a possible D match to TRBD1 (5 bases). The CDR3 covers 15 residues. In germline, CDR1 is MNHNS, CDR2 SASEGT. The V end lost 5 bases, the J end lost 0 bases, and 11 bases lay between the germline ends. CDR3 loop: CASSLGHLSYNEQFF. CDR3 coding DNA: TGTGCCAGCAGTCTAGGACATCTCTCCTACAATGAGCAGTTCTTC.

CDR3: CASRAGTGITYEQYF. For the CDR3, the DNA is TGTGCCAGCAGGGCGGGGACAGGAATAACCTACGAGCAGTACTTC. This chain joins TRBV28 and TRBJ2-7, with TRBD1 matching over 8 bases. This CDR3 is 15 amino acids long. CDR1 and CDR2 from the germline V gene are MDHEN and SYDVKM. Trimming cost V 6 bases and J 2 bases; bases outside gene matches: 9.

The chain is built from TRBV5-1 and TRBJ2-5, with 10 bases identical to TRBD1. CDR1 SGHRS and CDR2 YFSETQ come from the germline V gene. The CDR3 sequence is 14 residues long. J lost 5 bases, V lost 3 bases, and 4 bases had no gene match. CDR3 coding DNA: TGCGCCAGCAGCTCGACAGGGGGCAGGGAGACCCAGTACTTC. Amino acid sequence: CASSSTGGRETQYF.

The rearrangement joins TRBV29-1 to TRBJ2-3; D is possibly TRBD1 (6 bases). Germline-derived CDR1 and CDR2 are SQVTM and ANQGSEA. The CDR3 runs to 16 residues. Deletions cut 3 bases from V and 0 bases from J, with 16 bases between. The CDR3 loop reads CSVDDRGFSSTDTQYF. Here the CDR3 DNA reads TGCAGCGTTGACGATAGGGGGTTCTCTAGCACAGATACGCAGTATTTT.

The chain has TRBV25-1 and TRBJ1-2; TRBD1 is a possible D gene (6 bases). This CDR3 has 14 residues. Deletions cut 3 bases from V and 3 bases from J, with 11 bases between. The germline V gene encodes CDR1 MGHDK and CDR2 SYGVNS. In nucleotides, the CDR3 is TGTGCCAGCAGTGACAGGGGCACGGACTATGGCTACACCTTC. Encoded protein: CASSDRGTDYGYTF.

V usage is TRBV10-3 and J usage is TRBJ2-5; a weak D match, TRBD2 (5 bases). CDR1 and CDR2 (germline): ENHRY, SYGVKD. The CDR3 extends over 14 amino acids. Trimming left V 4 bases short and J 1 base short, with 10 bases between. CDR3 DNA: TGTGCCATCAGTGCCGCGGGTGGCCAAGAGACCCAGTACTTC. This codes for CAISAAGGQETQYF.

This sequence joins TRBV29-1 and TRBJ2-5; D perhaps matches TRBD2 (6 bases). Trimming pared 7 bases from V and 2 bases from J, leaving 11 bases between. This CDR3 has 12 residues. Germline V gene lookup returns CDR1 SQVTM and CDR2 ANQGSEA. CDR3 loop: CSAWDFQETQYF. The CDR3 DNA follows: TGCAGCGCCTGGGACTTTCAAGAGACCCAGTACTTC.

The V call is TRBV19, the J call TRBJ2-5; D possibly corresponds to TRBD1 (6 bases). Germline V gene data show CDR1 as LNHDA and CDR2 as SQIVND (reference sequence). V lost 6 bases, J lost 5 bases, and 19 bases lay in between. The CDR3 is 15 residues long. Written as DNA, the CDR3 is TGTGCCAGTAGGGGGACAAGGACCGGATGGGAGACCCAGTACTTC. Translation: CASRGTRTGWETQYF.

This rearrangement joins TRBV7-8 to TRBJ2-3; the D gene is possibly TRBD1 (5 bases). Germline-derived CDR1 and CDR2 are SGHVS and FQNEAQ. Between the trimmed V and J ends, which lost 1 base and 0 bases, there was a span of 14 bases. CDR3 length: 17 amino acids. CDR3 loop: CASSLEGPGPSTDTQYF. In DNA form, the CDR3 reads TGTGCCAGCAGCTTAGAGGGGCCGGGCCCAAGCACAGATACGCAGTATTTT.

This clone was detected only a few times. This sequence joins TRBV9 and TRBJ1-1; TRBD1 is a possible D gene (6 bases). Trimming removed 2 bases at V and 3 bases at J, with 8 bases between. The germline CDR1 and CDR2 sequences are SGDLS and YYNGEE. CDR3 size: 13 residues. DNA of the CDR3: TGTGCCAGCAGCGTGCAGGGGTACACTGAAGCTTTCTTT. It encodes CASSVQGYTEAFF.

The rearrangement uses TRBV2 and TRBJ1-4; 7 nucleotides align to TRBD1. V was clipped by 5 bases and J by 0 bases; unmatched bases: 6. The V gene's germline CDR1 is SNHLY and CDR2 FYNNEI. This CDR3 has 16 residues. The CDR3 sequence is CASSSDRPPTNEKLFF. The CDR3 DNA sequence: TGTGCCAGCAGTTCGGACAGGCCCCCAACTAATGAAAAACTGTTTTTT.

The CDR3 region is CASSYRTSGGSETQYF. In DNA, the CDR3 is TGTGCCAGCAGTTACCGGACTAGCGGGGGGTCTGAGACCCAGTACTTC. V is TRBV6-5 and J is TRBJ2-5, with 14 bases aligning to TRBD2. The germline V gene encodes CDR1 MNHEY and CDR2 SVGAGI. The trim removed 2 bases at V and 5 bases at J, leaving 4 bases unmatched. This CDR3 has 16 amino acids.

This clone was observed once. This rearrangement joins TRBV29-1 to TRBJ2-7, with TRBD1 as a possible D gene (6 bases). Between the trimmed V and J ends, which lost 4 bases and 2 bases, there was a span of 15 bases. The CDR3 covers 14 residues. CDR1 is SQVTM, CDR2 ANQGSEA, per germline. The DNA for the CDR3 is TGCAGCGTTGTATTAACAGGGTTCCCCTACGAGCAGTACTTC. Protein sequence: CSVVLTGFPYEQYF.